This TCR beta chain was recorded in a study of blood T cell repertoires in COVID-19 (dated by TCRdb to between 2020 and 2021). About the full investigation: Samples from collaborators originated in the United States, Italy and Spain and spanned both the acute and convalescent phases of COVID-19. HLA class I and class II types, where available, came from metadata supplied by the sample provider rather than from assay-based typing. The samples were drawn from the first 160 participants of the ongoing ImmuneRACE study and from over a thousand subjects provided by 6 global collaborators. The prospective study material was composed of cDNA or gDNA derived from T cells, B-cell-depleted T cells, or PBMCs. Deeply sampled blood TCRbeta repertoires from subjects exposed to, actively infected with, or recovered from COVID-19 were included in the dataset. The repertoires were made available in a free public database intended to serve as a resource for research on the immune response to SARS-CoV-2. The sample metadata nearly always contained a de-identified subject ID, COVID-19 status, age in years and sex. Broader findings and caveats from the paper: How much clinical and demographic metadata was included differed by source and by participant, and the metadata was provided uncurated.

As for this clone: Its antigen is unknown. Base qualities are missing; no much larger clone stands one base away.

TCRbeta CDR3 regions were amplified from genomic DNA by means of the immunoSEQ Assay, a bias-controlled multiplex PCR. The paper's processing steps were these. The number of nucleated cells in each sample was estimated from the amplification of reference gene primers within the assay. Sequence reads were collapsed and filtered to measure the absolute abundance of every unique TCRbeta CDR3 rearrangement. For each sample, productive Simpson clonality was calculated by taking the square root of Simpson's diversity index across productive rearrangements. This immuneACCESS table, as held by TCRdb, lists in-frame sequences with V and J called but not all clones. Of the missing ones, under half trace to an unresolved V gene in checked studies; the others have no known cause. V and J calls and clone size are copied from that table; D and trimming were computed from the DNA. Recorded for this sample are some 260,000 clones; roughly 80% of them occurred a single time. Over 3% of the sample rests with the top ten.

Collaborating institutions collected whole blood in K2EDTA tubes following their own protocols. Collaborator samples were shipped for TCRbeta analysis as frozen whole blood, isolated PBMCs, or DNA extracted from either sample type. Material for sequencing was peripheral blood. The TCR comes from a woman in her forties with active or convalescent COVID-19.

The DNA sequence reads TGTGCCAGCAGCCCAACCGGGACAGGGGACACTGAAGCTTTCTTT. Its protein product is CASSPTGTGDTEAFF. Rearrangement joined TRBV5-4 to TRBJ1-1, with 10 middle bases fitting TRBD1. The V end gives up 4 bases and the J end 3 bases, leaving 6 bases in the junction not matched to a gene. Its CDR3 holds 15 amino acids, cysteine through phenylalanine. The DNA shown is the 45-base CDR3, in frame from base 1. The germline V gene (reference sequence) yields SGHNT for CDR1 and YYREEE for CDR2.